Here is one T cell receptor (beta chain) with its context. Preparation of the TCRbeta library involved a method that used unique molecular identifiers. Each CDR3 protein is one row after TCRdb ran MiXCR on the PCR reads. The data contain about 400,000 distinct CDR3 sequences, 13% of them singletons. V was pared by 5 bases and J by 4 bases, with 20 bases between. Germline V gene lookup returns CDR1 LNHNV and CDR2 YYDKDF (reference sequence). The CDR3 has 17 amino acids. This specimen comes from a study of T-cell reconstitution after alpha-beta-depleted transplantation in children. V gene TRBV15 combines with J gene TRBJ2-2, with D perhaps matching TRBD1 (6 bases). Sequences were derived from PBMCs, sampled from the stem cell graft. The receptor was isolated from a human donor who donated a stem cell graft to a child with Fanconi anemia. CDR3: CATSVHFQGRATGELFF. In nucleotides, the CDR3 is TGTGCCACCAGCGTCCACTTCCAGGGGCGAGCCACCGGGGAGCTGTTTTTT.